This T cell receptor (beta chain) was documented in a study of cytomegalovirus exposure and HLA in healthy donors. At the level of the study: Assignment to the Caucasian-associated ancestry cluster applied to more than 75% of the approximately 390 genotyped donors.

Researchers ran the PCR with 60 Vbeta and 13 Jbeta primers. The assay was immunoSEQ multiplex PCR, and TCRdb's table has in-frame clones only and misses some. The data contain roughly 170,000 clones, about 80% of them singletons. Trimming cost V 2 bases and J 5 bases, with 12 bases left between them. Germline CDR1 and CDR2: MNHEY and SVGAGI. The CDR3 loop spans 14 amino acids. The specimen was PBMCs. The chain links TRBV6-5 to TRBJ1-1; D ambiguous. The source of this sequence is a boy between 10 and 17 years old in good health and CMV-seronegative. The CDR3 loop is CASSYRESRTEAFF. The CDR3 nucleotides read TGTGCCAGCAGTTACCGGGAAAGTAGGACTGAAGCTTTCTTT.